This T cell receptor beta chain was retrieved from a study of early T cells in non-severe SARS-CoV-2 infection. This clonotype was seen only a few times. Trimming at V came to 2 bases and at J to 4 bases, leaving 3 bases not matched to a gene. In germline, CDR1 is SGDLS, CDR2 YYNGEE. The CDR3 totals 14 residues. TCRdb re-called the 5' RACE reads with MiXCR, one entry per CDR3 protein. The sample shows more than 35,000 distinct CDR3 sequences, roughly 6% of them seen only once. Sequenced material: whole blood. V usage is TRBV9 and J usage is TRBJ2-1, with 7 bases that match TRBD1. This sequence was found in an adult who was a healthcare worker with PCR-confirmed SARS-CoV-2 infection or an uninfected control (not recorded which). In DNA, the CDR3 is TGTGCCAGCAGCGTCGGGACAGTATACAATGAGCAGTTCTTC. Amino acids: CASSVGTVYNEQFF.